The rows below give T cell receptor beta chains drawn from one sample of a study of blood T cell repertoires in COVID-19. The method was immunoSEQ multiplex PCR; TCRdb's version includes in-frame clones alone and lacks a portion of them. In the table there are about 260,000 clones, 80% to 90% of which are singletons. Sequenced input: PBMCs or T cells enriched from blood (not recorded which). These receptors originate from a middle-aged woman who had been exposed to COVID-19. CDR3s include the opening cysteine and the closing phenylalanine or tryptophan. The order of the fields is CDR3 protein, J gene, V gene, clone size. Clone size is given for some rows only: seen once, a few or many times, or a class if the clone is expanded.

CASSPGGGGLYTDTQYF TRBJ2-3 TRBV3-1/TRBV3-2 NA
CASSQGGPGNEQFF TRBJ2-1 TRBV4-3 NA
CASSYSTGGRHTEAFF TRBJ1-1 TRBV6-5 NA
CAISEGSGDGYTF TRBJ1-2 TRBV10-3 once
CASSSSGSGDEQFF TRBJ2-1 TRBV5-1 NA
CATQNFADRAHQPQHF TRBJ1-5 TRBV15 NA
CASSSNPGTSYNEQFF TRBJ2-1 TRBV11-3 NA
CASSSPPRTEHF TRBJ1-3 TRBV28 NA
CASSRQFSGVTGELFF TRBJ2-2 TRBV7-9 NA
CATSGGDIQYF TRBJ2-4 TRBV24-1 once
CASSSLWTGIMNTEAFF TRBJ1-1 TRBV7-9 many
CASSPPAGRIEKLFF TRBJ1-4 TRBV18 NA
CASSPVGRGAYNEQFF TRBJ2-1 TRBV11-1 NA
CASTFLGASTEAFF TRBJ1-1 TRBV13 NA
CATSAGGRNNEQFF TRBJ2-1 TRBV15 NA
CASSLAGHGNTEAFF TRBJ1-1 TRBV5-4 few
CASSEWGPGQGYEQYF TRBJ2-7 TRBV2 NA
CASSLNFAGEPGELFF TRBJ2-2 TRBV7-3 NA
CASSLVGTANNSPLHF TRBJ1-6 TRBV5-6 NA
CASSSTSEPTQYF TRBJ2-3 TRBV12-3/TRBV12-4 NA
CASSFSSRQGNTEAFF TRBJ1-1 TRBV7-6 NA
CASSFGQAGGYTF TRBJ1-2 TRBV12-3/TRBV12-4 NA
CASTEGAVGEKLFF TRBJ1-4 TRBV19 NA
CASSFDSYGYTF TRBJ1-2 TRBV6-5 NA
CASSPGQGMNSPLHF TRBJ1-6 TRBV7-9 NA
CASSVGGQVPFTDTQYF TRBJ2-3 TRBV9 NA
CASSDSQYGYTF TRBJ1-2 TRBV25-1 NA
CASSAGQNYGYTF TRBJ1-2 TRBV19 NA
CAWVPSPRVGYTF TRBJ1-2 TRBV30 NA
CASSLGHYGYTF TRBJ1-2 TRBV28 few
CASSLGTSGSDNEQFF TRBJ2-1 TRBV7-7 NA
CAWSEGETQPQHF TRBJ1-5 TRBV30 NA
CSAPEAGGELFF TRBJ2-2 TRBV29-1 NA
CASSTAGGQEAFF TRBJ1-1 TRBV5-1 NA
CAWSVWTSYTEAFF TRBJ1-1 TRBV30 NA
CASTLIRGLAGEQYF TRBJ2-7 TRBV7-9 NA
CASSPGVAGGETQYF TRBJ2-5 TRBV4-1 NA
CAWARTDSNYGYTF TRBJ1-2 TRBV30 NA
CASSPLDSRDGELFF TRBJ2-2 TRBV11-3 NA
CASRRGVNYGYTF TRBJ1-2 TRBV12-3/TRBV12-4 NA
CASSPRQPPSTDTQYF TRBJ2-3 TRBV18 once
CASTPGGGSYNEQFF TRBJ2-1 TRBV23-1 NA
CASSVAQLDTQYF TRBJ2-3 TRBV9 once
CASSPRGRWNGYTF TRBJ1-2 TRBV28 NA
CASSLGQAYNEQFF TRBJ2-1 TRBV7-2 NA